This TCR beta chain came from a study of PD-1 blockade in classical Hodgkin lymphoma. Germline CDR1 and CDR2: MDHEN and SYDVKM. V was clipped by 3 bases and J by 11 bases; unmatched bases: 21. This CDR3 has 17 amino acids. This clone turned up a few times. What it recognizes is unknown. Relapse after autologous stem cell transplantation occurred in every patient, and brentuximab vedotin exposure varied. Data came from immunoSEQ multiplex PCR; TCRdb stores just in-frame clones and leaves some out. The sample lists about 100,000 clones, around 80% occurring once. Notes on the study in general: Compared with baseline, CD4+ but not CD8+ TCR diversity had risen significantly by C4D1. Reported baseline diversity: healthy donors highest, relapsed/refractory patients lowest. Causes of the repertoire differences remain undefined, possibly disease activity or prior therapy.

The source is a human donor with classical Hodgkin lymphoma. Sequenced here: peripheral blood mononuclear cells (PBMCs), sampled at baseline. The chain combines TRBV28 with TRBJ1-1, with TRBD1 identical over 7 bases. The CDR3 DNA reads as TGTGCCAGCAGTTTGGGGAGGGGGCTACCCCCGGGGTTAGTGGCTTTCTTT. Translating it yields CASSLGRGLPPGLVAFF. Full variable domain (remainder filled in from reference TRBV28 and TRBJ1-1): DVKVTQSSRYLVKRTGEKVFLECVQDMDHENMFWYRQDPGLGLRLIYFSYDVKMKEKGDIPEGYSVSREKKERFSLILESASTNQTSMYLCASSLGRGLPPGLVAFFGQGTRLTVV.